This T cell receptor (beta chain) comes out of a study of cytomegalovirus exposure and HLA in healthy donors. On this clone: Its antigen is undetermined.

Study-wide findings and caveats: Reports credit the classifier with highly specific, highly sensitive diagnosis of cytomegalovirus status.

PCR employed 60 Vbeta and 13 Jbeta primers. The data were produced by immunoSEQ multiplex PCR, yet TCRdb's version contains in-frame clones alone and is incomplete. This repertoire includes approximately 110,000 clones. From germline, CDR1 is SNHLY and CDR2 FYNNEI. V was pared by 5 bases and J by 4 bases, with 9 bases between. This CDR3 is built from 14 residues. This chain links TRBV2 with TRBJ1-6; D is perhaps TRBD1 (6 bases). Sequencing was performed on PBMCs. The sequence was collected from a man between 25 and 39 years old in good health and CMV-seronegative. The DNA of the CDR3 is TGTGCCAGCAGTCCGGACAGTTATAATTCACCCCTCCACTTT. It yields the protein CASSPDSYNSPLHF.